By proportion, the clone carrying this T cell receptor beta chain is medium-sized. Its target is not known. TCRdb ran MiXCR on the reads and lists one entry per CDR3 protein. The profile shows about 140,000 distinct CDR3 sequences, around 32% of them singletons. The record originates from a study of T cell repertoires in cytomegalovirus infection. Overall study: CMV epitopes used comprised recently identified HLA-C-restricted ones and well-studied HLA-B-restricted ones. TCR beta signatures that were public indicated CMV infection and matching HLA type.

Study-level results: HLA-C-restricted CMV clonotypes gave the most frequent clonotype in two of eight donors. Individuals carrying CMV plus the relevant HLA were identified by cumulative frequency of public TCR beta families.

CDR3 size: 14 residues. With 3 bases clipped from V and 4 bases from J, the junction kept 5 bases outside the gene matches. Germline V gene lookup returns CDR1 MNHEY and CDR2 SMNVEV (reference sequence). The chain has TRBV27 and TRBJ1-1; 7 nucleotides align to TRBD1. Sequenced material: CD8+ T cells from cultured PBMCs, taken from culture after CMV antigen stimulation. This receptor was identified in a human donor in good health (CMV status not recorded). Some clones in this sample may be carry-over from other donors' samples. Written as DNA, the CDR3 is TGTGCCAGCAGTTTGGGGCCAGGGGGCACTGAAGCTTTCTTT. Its protein is CASSLGPGGTEAFF.